Below are 30 T cell receptor beta chains sequenced from a single sample in a study of T cell changes during pregnancy in multiple sclerosis. Data came from immunoSEQ multiplex PCR; TCRdb stores just in-frame clones and leaves some out. The sample carries about 54,000 clones, 80% to 95% recorded once. The input for sequencing was peripheral blood, taken after pregnancy. The receptors come from a female donor in good health, enrolled as a control in a pregnancy study.

The J gene is TRBJ2-1, the V gene TRBV7-8, with 11 bases identical to TRBD2. The germline V gene has CDR1 SGHVS and CDR2 FQNEAQ. The CDR3 totals 20 residues. J lost 0 bases, V lost 0 bases, and 10 bases had no gene match. The CDR3 loop is CASSLAPPGLADRSYNEQFF. The CDR3 bases are TGTGCCAGCAGCTTAGCCCCCCCGGGACTAGCGGACCGCTCCTACAATGAGCAGTTCTTC.

The chain links TRBV19 to TRBJ2-1, with D hard to call. This CDR3 spans 15 amino acids. Germline V gene sequence: CDR1 LNHDA, CDR2 SQIVND (reference sequence). The V end lost 3 bases, the J end lost 4 bases, and 13 bases lay between the germline ends. Here the CDR3 DNA reads TGTGCCAGTAGTATTACCCATTACCTATACAATGAGCAGTTCTTC. Translating it yields CASSITHYLYNEQFF. The full variable domain, rest sourced from reference TRBV19 and TRBJ2-1, is DGGITQSPKYLFRKEGQNVTLSCEQNLNHDAMYWYRQDPGQGLRLIYYSQIVNDFQKGDIAEGYSVSREKKESFPLTVTSAQKNPTAFYLCASSITHYLYNEQFFGPGTRLTVL.

The chain couples TRBV21-1 to TRBJ1-2; the table names TRBD1, a call not compared with the DNA. TRBV21-1 is annotated as a pseudogene. This CDR3 region has 17 residues. The CDR3: CASSRSTGLGSLYGYTF. In DNA form, the CDR3 reads TGTGCCAGCAGCCGATCGACAGGATTGGGGTCCCTATATGGCTACACCTTC.

V usage is TRBV18 and J usage is TRBJ1-1, with D possibly matching TRBD1 (5 bases). CDR3 length: 17 amino acids. V lost 3 bases and J 0 bases, leaving 17 bases between the germline ends. Germline loops: CDR1 KGHSH, CDR2 LQKENI. The CDR3 region has the DNA TGTGCCAGCTCACCCGGGCCAGGGTATGCCATGAACACTGAAGCTTTCTTT. Its translation: CASSPGPGYAMNTEAFF.

The CDR3 sequence is CASSQVETEPEAFF. CDR3 DNA sequence: TGTGCCAGCAGCCAAGTCGAGACAGAGCCTGAAGCTTTCTTT. The V gene is TRBV14, the J gene TRBJ1-1; D perhaps matches TRBD1 (5 bases). The V gene's germline CDR1 is SGHDN and CDR2 FVKESK. V was trimmed by 1 base and J by 6 bases, leaving 12 bases between them. The CDR3 extends over 14 amino acids.

The chain carries TRBV15 and TRBJ2-3, with 8 bases matching TRBD2. The CDR3 totals 15 residues. The germline gives CDR1 LNHNV, CDR2 YYDKDF (reference sequence). V lost 3 bases, J lost 7 bases, and 9 bases stayed unmatched. CDR3 region: CATSSSSGSTHTQYF. The CDR3 region has the DNA TGTGCCACCAGCAGTTCCAGCGGGAGCACCCATACGCAGTATTTT.

In its sample, this clone was seen once. V usage is TRBV9 and J usage is TRBJ2-7; 14 bases fit TRBD2. The CDR3 contains 16 residues. Trimming cost V 4 bases and J 5 bases; bases outside gene matches: 8. The V gene's germline CDR1 is SGDLS and CDR2 YYNGEE. CDR3 region: CASSPGGTSGSHEQYF. CDR3 coding DNA: TGTGCCAGCAGCCCAGGCGGGACTAGCGGGAGCCACGAGCAGTACTTC. Supplemented by reference TRBV9 and TRBJ2-7, the full variable domain reads DSGVTQTPKHLITATGQRVTLRCSPRSGDLSVYWYQQSLDQGLQFLIQYYNGEERAKGNILERFSAQQFPDLHSELNLSSLELGDSALYFCASSPGGTSGSHEQYFGPGTRLTVT.

The V and J genes are TRBV6-1 and TRBJ2-7, with TRBD2 matching over 12 bases. The CDR3 loop spans 15 amino acids. V lost 0 bases, J lost 6 bases, and 3 bases stayed unmatched. The germline CDR1 and CDR2 sequences are MNHNS and SASEGT. The CDR3 sequence is CASSEAGGLAGEQYF. The DNA of the CDR3 is TGTGCCAGCAGTGAAGCGGGGGGACTAGCGGGCGAGCAGTACTTC.

V gene TRBV5-4 combines with J gene TRBJ2-6; possible D gene TRBD1, 6 bases. There are 15 residues in the CDR3. Germline V lookup: CDR1 SGHNT, CDR2 YYREEE (reference sequence). V lost 5 bases and J lost 4, with 13 bases in between. The CDR3 here is CASRSTGFGANVLTF. The CDR3 region has the DNA TGTGCCAGCAGATCAACAGGGTTCGGGGCCAACGTCCTGACTTTC. The variable domain in full, completed from reference TRBV5-4 and TRBJ2-6, reads ETGVTQSPTHLIKTRGQQVTLRCSSQSGHNTVSWYQQALGQGPQFIFQYYREEENGRGNFPPRFSGLQFPNYSSELNVNALELDDSALYLCASRSTGFGANVLTFGAGSRLTVL.

The chain links TRBV6-6 to TRBJ2-7; TRBD1 aligns across 11 bases. V shed 5 bases, J shed 3 bases, and the junction held 3 bases outside the gene matches. This CDR3 comprises 14 residues. Germline CDR1 MNHNY, CDR2 SVGAGI (reference sequence). The CDR3: CASSTGTGGYEQYF. The DNA for the CDR3 is TGTGCCAGCAGTACCGGGACAGGGGGCTACGAGCAGTACTTC.

The gene calls are TRBV18 and TRBJ1-1; 7 nucleotides agree with TRBD1. V gave up 6 bases and J gave up 5 bases; unmatched junction bases: 6. From germline, CDR1 is KGHSH and CDR2 LQKENI. This CDR3 has 13 residues. CDR3 DNA: TGTGCCAGCTCTATAACAGGGGAAACTGAAGCTTTCTTT. Translation gives CASSITGETEAFF.

The chain recombines TRBV25-1 with TRBJ1-6, with unresolved D. CDR3 size: 15 residues. Trimming took 3 bases from V and 5 from J, leaving 11 bases between them. CDR1 and CDR2 (germline): MGHDK, SYGVNS. CDR3 amino acids: CASSERVDNNSPLHF. CDR3 coding DNA: TGTGCCAGCAGTGAGAGAGTCGATAATAATTCACCCCTCCACTTT.

The genes are TRBV19 and TRBJ2-5; TRBD1 agrees at 9 bases. CDR1 LNHDA and CDR2 SQIVND come from the germline V gene (reference sequence). With V trimmed by 6 bases and J by 3 bases, 2 bases remained unmatched. This CDR3 contains 13 residues. The CDR3 coding sequence is TGTGCCAGTAGCAGGGACAGGGAAGAGACCCAGTACTTC. Its translation: CASSRDREETQYF.

The chain recombines TRBV28 with TRBJ2-2; no firm D call. This CDR3 spans 15 amino acids. Trimming removed 3 bases at V and 3 bases at J, with 11 bases between. CDR1 is MDHEN, CDR2 SYDVKM, per germline. DNA of the CDR3: TGTGCCAGCAGTTTGCAGACGGGTTACACCGGGGAGCTGTTTTTT. Encoded protein: CASSLQTGYTGELFF. Full variable domain (missing parts from reference TRBV28 and TRBJ2-2): DVKVTQSSRYLVKRTGEKVFLECVQDMDHENMFWYRQDPGLGLRLIYFSYDVKMKEKGDIPEGYSVSREKKERFSLILESASTNQTSMYLCASSLQTGYTGELFFGEGSRLTVL.

The rearrangement links TRBV2 to TRBJ2-4; D not resolved. In germline, CDR1 is SNHLY, CDR2 FYNNEI. Trimming stripped 1 base from V and 2 bases from J, with 9 bases between. The CDR3 covers 15 residues. CDR3 bases: TGTGCCAGCAGTGAAGATCGGTATTCCAAAAACATTCAGTACTTC. Translated: CASSEDRYSKNIQYF.

This chain joins TRBV28 and TRBJ1-2, with a possible D match to TRBD1 (5 bases). Germline CDR1 and CDR2: MDHEN and SYDVKM. V gave up 2 bases and J gave up 3 bases, with 7 bases separating them. This CDR3 is 13 amino acids long. The CDR3 here is CASSLGRDYGYTF. The DNA of the CDR3 is TGTGCCAGCAGTTTAGGCAGGGACTATGGCTACACCTTC.

To note about this clone: The same CDR3 is also encoded by other DNA sequences in this sample. This chain connects TRBV5-1 to TRBJ2-5; TRBD2 aligns across 7 bases. J lost 5 bases, V lost 0 bases, and 4 bases had no gene match. Germline assignment: CDR1 SGHRS and CDR2 YFSETQ. CDR3 length: 14 residues. CDR3 nucleotide sequence: TGCGCCAGCAGCTTGGCGGGGGGTCAGGAGACCCAGTACTTC. Translation gives CASSLAGGQETQYF.

The gene calls are TRBV7-9 and TRBJ2-7; no definite D call. CDR1 and CDR2 from the germline V gene are SEHNR and FQNEAQ (reference sequence). This CDR3 is built from 12 residues. Trimming pared 5 bases from V and 5 bases from J, leaving 10 bases between. The CDR3 nucleotides read TGTGCCAGCAGCCGCGCGGCGCACGAGCAGTACTTC. The encoded protein is CASSRAAHEQYF.

To note about this clone: This sample includes further DNA sequences coding for the same CDR3. This CDR3 is CASSLDRGMNTEAFF. The CDR3 bases are TGCGCCAGCAGCTTGGACAGGGGAATGAACACTGAAGCTTTCTTT. V gene TRBV5-1 combines with J gene TRBJ1-1; 7 positions match TRBD1. V shed 0 bases, J shed 0 bases, and the junction held 2 bases outside the gene matches. The CDR3 length is 15 residues. Germline CDR1 is SGHRS and CDR2 is YFSETQ. The full variable domain, its missing parts supplied by reference TRBV5-1 and TRBJ1-1, is KAGVTQTPRYLIKTRGQQVTLSCSPISGHRSVSWYQQTPGQGLQFLFEYFSETQRNKGNFPGRFSGRQFSNSRSEMNVSTLELGDSALYLCASSLDRGMNTEAFFGQGTRLTVV.

Points on this clone: One end of the junction is discordant with germline, which a read error may explain. This chain links TRBV4-2 with TRBJ2-7; D may be TRBD2 (7 bases). The germline gives CDR1 LGHNA, CDR2 YNFKEQ. The CDR3 has 13 amino acids. CDR3 nucleotides: TGTGCCAGCAGCCAAGATCGGGGGGCCAAAAGGAACTTC. As protein: CASSQDRGAKRNF.

The gene calls are TRBV15 and TRBJ2-5, with 12 bases matching TRBD1. CDR3 length: 14 amino acids. CDR1 and CDR2 (germline): LNHNV, YYDKDF (reference sequence). The ends lost 5 bases at V and 5 bases at J; junction bases unmatched: 3. The CDR3, as DNA: TGTGCCACCAGCGGGACAGGGGGCTACGAGACCCAGTACTTC. This translates into CATSGTGGYETQYF. The full variable domain, rest sourced from reference TRBV15 and TRBJ2-5, is DAMVIQNPRYQVTQFGKPVTLSCSQTLNHNVMYWYQQKSSQAPKLLFHYYDKDFNNEADTPDNFQSRRPNTSFCFLDIRSPGLGDTAMYLCATSGTGGYETQYFGPGTRLLVL.

A few counts support this clone. The CDR3 DNA reads TGTGCCAGCAGCTTTGCGGGCTACGAGCAGTACTTC. Protein product: CASSFAGYEQYF. The chain links TRBV11-2 to TRBJ2-7, with D possibly being TRBD2 (5 bases). The germline V gene encodes CDR1 SGHAT and CDR2 FQNNGV. V was cut by 3 bases and J by 3 bases, with 6 bases left in between. CDR3 size: 12 residues.

This clone was seen once. The V gene is TRBV11-2, the J gene TRBJ2-1, with D perhaps matching TRBD1 (5 bases). The germline CDR1 and CDR2 sequences are SGHAT and FQNNGV. V shed 5 bases and J shed 7 bases, with 21 bases lying between them. The CDR3 loop spans 16 amino acids. The CDR3 nucleotides read TGTGCCAGCAGCCCACAACGGGCGGTACCAGGGAATGAGCAGTTCTTC. Encoded protein: CASSPQRAVPGNEQFF. The full variable domain, its missing parts supplied by reference TRBV11-2 and TRBJ2-1, is EAGVAQSPRYKIIEKRQSVAFWCNPISGHATLYWYQQILGQGPKLLIQFQNNGVVDDSQLPKDRFSAERLKGVDSTLKIQPAKLEDSAVYLCASSPQRAVPGNEQFFGPGTRLTVL.

For the CDR3, the DNA is TGTGCCAGCAGTTACAGGCAGGGGGTTTACGAGCAGTACTTC. Its protein product is CASSYRQGVYEQYF. The chain is built from TRBV6-5 and TRBJ2-7, with 7 bases matching TRBD1. J lost 4 bases, V lost 2 bases, and 5 bases had no gene match. The CDR3 runs to 14 residues. Germline lookup yields CDR1 MNHEY and CDR2 SVGAGI.

This clone appeared a single time. The V gene is TRBV5-6, the J gene TRBJ1-3; D uncertain. The length of the CDR3 is 13 residues. Germline lookup yields CDR1 SGHDT and CDR2 YYEEEE. Trimming shortened V by 3 bases and J by 5 bases, and 9 bases separated the two germline ends. The CDR3 reads CASSWENRNTIYF. The CDR3 DNA reads as TGTGCCAGCAGCTGGGAGAACAGAAACACCATATATTTT.

The chain is built from TRBV5-6 and TRBJ2-5; D possibly corresponds to TRBD1 (5 bases). The CDR3 runs to 13 residues. Germline lookup yields CDR1 SGHDT and CDR2 YYEEEE. V lost 4 bases and J 1 base, leaving 8 bases between the germline ends. The CDR3 sequence is CASSRDSQETQYF. As DNA, the CDR3 is TGTGCCAGCAGCCGAGACAGCCAAGAGACCCAGTACTTC.

This chain uses TRBV14 with TRBJ1-3, with a weak D call TRBD1 (5 bases). Germline V gene lookup returns CDR1 SGHDN and CDR2 FVKESK. V was clipped by 6 bases and J by 4 bases, with 19 bases between them. This CDR3 contains 16 residues. The chain's CDR3 is CASRRGSPWGGNTIYF. Written as DNA, the CDR3 is TGTGCCAGCAGAAGGGGCAGCCCCTGGGGAGGAAACACCATATATTTT.

V and J are TRBV7-9 and TRBJ1-5; a possible D gene is TRBD1 (5 bases). Trimming removed 5 bases from V and 4 bases from J, with 15 bases in between. This CDR3 spans 15 amino acids. CDR1 is SEHNR, CDR2 FQNEAQ, per germline (reference sequence). The CDR3 spells CASSHSQGWNQPQHF. The DNA of the CDR3 is TGTGCCAGCAGCCACTCGCAGGGTTGGAATCAGCCCCAGCATTTT.

V usage is TRBV13 and J usage is TRBJ1-1; D possibly corresponds to TRBD1 (5 bases). The germline V gene encodes CDR1 PRHDT and CDR2 FYEKMQ (reference sequence). Trimming shortened V by 5 bases and J by 2 bases, and 18 bases separated the two germline ends. There are 16 residues in the CDR3. The CDR3 DNA reads TGTGCCAGCAGCCAAGGGGACGCGGGATATAACACTGAAGCTTTCTTT. Protein product: CASSQGDAGYNTEAFF.

V is TRBV19 and J is TRBJ2-2; the match to TRBD2 covers 7 bases. The CDR3 covers 17 residues. The trim removed 4 bases at V and 2 bases at J, leaving 10 bases unmatched. Germline loops: CDR1 LNHDA, CDR2 SQIVND (reference sequence). CDR3 coding DNA: TGTGCCAGTAGTAGTCGACTAGCCCAGGAAAACACCGGGGAGCTGTTTTTT. It codes for CASSSRLAQENTGELFF.